Below, one TCR beta chain is given with its context. Its specificity is not known. The source of the sample is a study of shared clonotypes between healthy human individuals. Notes on the study in general: Sampling was confined to blood; repertoires within tissues likely differ.

Some 30,000 T cell genomes (about 0.3 ug DNA) went into each PBMC replicate. Using immunoSEQ multiplex PCR, the repertoire was profiled, and TCRdb retains in-frame clones only, with some absent. Among 450,000 to 500,000 clones listed, 81% were seen once. Germline V CDR1 and CDR2: SGHDT, YYEEEE. V was pared by 4 bases and J by 6 bases, with 12 bases of the junction left unmatched. The CDR3 consists of 16 residues. Sequencing was performed on PBMCs. The chain combines TRBV5-6 with TRBJ2-1, with 8 bases aligning to TRBD2. This sequence was found in a woman in her thirties or forties in good health. Some clones in this sample may be carry-over from other donors' samples. The CDR3 DNA reads TGTGCCAGCAGCCCGGTCGGGAGGGCCTCCGTCAATGAGCAGTTCTTC. This encodes CASSPVGRASVNEQFF.